This entry features one TCR beta chain sequence. Its antigen remains undetermined. No much larger clone exists at a distance of one base, and base qualities are not known. The sample comes from a study of blood T cell repertoires in COVID-19 (dated by TCRdb to 2020 to 2021). Broadly, across the study: The collaborator samples originated in the United States, Italy and Spain and spanned the acute and convalescent phases of COVID-19. Samples came from the ongoing ImmuneRACE study (first 160 participants) plus 1,254 subjects from 6 global collaborators. The prospective study material was composed of cDNA or gDNA derived from T cells, B-cell-depleted T cells, or PBMCs. Where available, HLA class I and class II types were obtained from metadata supplied by the sample provider rather than from assay-based typing. The repertoires were made available in a free public database intended to serve as a resource for research on the immune response to SARS-CoV-2. Subjects who had been exposed to COVID-19, were actively infected with it, or had recovered from it provided the deeply sampled blood TCRbeta repertoires that made up the dataset. The sample metadata nearly always contained a de-identified subject ID, COVID-19 status, age in years and sex. General conclusions and limits of the study: The amount of clinical and demographic metadata varied by source and participant and was provided uncurated.

Participants in the prospective study were enrolled through a virtual design, were aged roughly 18 to 95 years, and lived in 24 United States geographic areas. To assign participants to cohorts, the prospective study relied on clinical history that participants themselves reported in a screening survey and a study questionnaire. For ImmuneRACE Cohort 3, a participant was defined as recovered based on two consecutive negative NP/OP PCR tests, clearance by a healthcare professional, or resolution of symptoms. Mobile phlebotomists in the prospective study collected whole blood, serum and a nasopharyngeal or oropharyngeal swab from every participant. Participants in the prospective study had the option to provide additional blood draws and questionnaires over an approximately 2-month period. Before DNA extraction, blood samples from the prospective study were shipped at room temperature or frozen.

The germline V gene encodes CDR1 LGHDT and CDR2 YNNKEL (reference sequence). The CDR3 holds 15 amino acids from the cysteine to the phenylalanine. Solely the CDR3 DNA is kept, with 45 bases framed from the first base. Relative to germline, V is missing 2 bases and J is missing 5 bases, with 6 bases of the junction outside any gene match. The immunoSEQ Assay, a bias-controlled multiplex PCR, was used to amplify TCRbeta CDR3 regions from genomic DNA. The source study handled its data this way. The number of nucleated cells in each sample was estimated by amplification of reference gene primers within the assay. To quantify the absolute abundance of each unique TCRbeta CDR3 rearrangement, sequence reads were collapsed and filtered. For each sample, productive Simpson clonality was calculated by taking the square root of Simpson's diversity index across productive rearrangements. TCRdb re-hosts the immuneACCESS table, in-frame sequences only. Its copies lack some clones; in the studies checked, an unresolved V gene accounts for under half of them, and the cause for the rest is not known. The D gene and trimming were derived from the DNA, and the V and J assignments and clone size from that table. Across this sample there are hundreds of thousands of clones, with around 91% seen only once. The ten largest clones add up to approximately 9.4% of the sample.

The sequencing sample was made of PBMCs or T cells enriched from blood (not recorded which). This sequence originates from a woman aged 40 to 49 who had recovered from COVID-19. This receptor chain uses TRBV3-1 (or the pseudogene TRBV3-2) and TRBJ1-2; 9 bases in the middle match TRBD1. The CDR3 is CASSQLPGQGYGYTF. The sequenced DNA is TGTGCCAGCAGCCAACTCCCGGGACAGGGATATGGCTACACCTTC.